A selection of T cell receptor beta chains follows, all from one sample in a study of T cell repertoires in cytomegalovirus infection. These receptors have no known antigen. TCRdb recomputed calls from the reads with MiXCR, one row per CDR3 protein. The sample has 830,000 or so distinct CDR3 sequences, less than 35% seen once; the top ten hold approximately 13%. The sample in question was cultured CD8+ T cells from PBMCs, obtained from culture after CMV antigen stimulation. The receptors originated from a human donor in good health (CMV status not recorded). Some clones in this sample may be carry-over from other donors' samples. CDR3s include the opening cysteine and the closing phenylalanine or tryptophan. The order of the fields is V gene, D gene, J gene, clone size, CDR3 protein, CDR3 DNA. A D gene is named only where the DNA matches it firmly. Clone size is given for some rows only: seen once, a few or many times, or a class if the clone is expanded.

>TRBV15|.|TRBJ2-1|few
CATSSIPGRNNEQFF
TGTGCCACCAGCTCGATACCGGGACGGAACAATGAGCAGTTCTTC
>TRBV19|TRBD2|TRBJ2-1|.
CASKVRGGYNEQFF
TGTGCCAGTAAGGTTCGGGGGGGATACAATGAGCAGTTCTTC
>TRBV10-3|.|TRBJ2-2|.
CAISARQDTNTGELFF
TGTGCCATCAGTGCCAGACAGGATACGAACACCGGGGAGCTGTTTTTT
>TRBV19|TRBD1|TRBJ1-4|.
CASSDGQGPNEKLFF
TGTGCCAGTAGTGATGGACAGGGCCCAAATGAAAAACTGTTTTTT
>TRBV20-1|.|TRBJ1-1|few
CSARGPGGTEAFF
TGCAGTGCTAGAGGTCCGGGAGGGACTGAAGCTTTCTTT
>TRBV6-1|.|TRBJ2-7|few
CASGLYSYEQYF
TGTGCCAGCGGCCTATATTCCTACGAGCAGTACTTC
>TRBV5-6|TRBD1|TRBJ2-5|few
CASRLAGTVPETQYF
TGTGCCAGCAGGTTGGCCGGGACAGTCCCAGAGACCCAGTACTTC
>TRBV7-9|.|TRBJ1-2|.
CASSPGDNVGYGYTF
TGTGCCAGCAGCCCCGGGGACAACGTCGGCTATGGCTACACCTTC
>TRBV5-3|.|TRBJ1-2|few
CASSLAQENYGYTF
TGTGCCAGCAGCTTGGCACAGGAGAACTATGGCTACACCTTC
>TRBV7-6|TRBD2|TRBJ2-2|many
CASSLTSGATGELFF
TGTGCCAGCAGCCTGACTAGCGGGGCCACCGGGGAGCTGTTTTTT
>TRBV14|.|TRBJ1-2|.
CASSQVFSPKNYGYTF
TGTGCCAGCAGCCAAGTCTTCAGTCCCAAGAACTATGGCTACACCTTC
>TRBV5-5|.|TRBJ1-1|few
CASTMRGGTEAFF
TGTGCCAGCACCATGCGAGGGGGGACTGAAGCTTTCTTT
>TRBV10-3|TRBD1|TRBJ2-1|.
CAITRDRSSYNEQFF
TGTGCCATCACAAGGGACAGGAGCTCCTACAATGAGCAGTTCTTC
>TRBV4-1|.|TRBJ1-2|.
CASSLGGDFNYGYTF
TGCGCCAGCAGCCTTGGTGGGGATTTTAACTATGGCTACACCTTC
>TRBV5-5|.|TRBJ2-7|.
CASSFPGPGGSYEQYF
TGTGCCAGCAGCTTTCCGGGCCCCGGCGGCTCCTACGAGCAGTACTTC
>TRBV27|.|TRBJ2-5|few
CASSLSGGAKTQYF
TGTGCCAGCAGTTTATCTGGGGGCGCGAAGACCCAGTACTTC
>TRBV7-6|.|TRBJ2-3|.
CASSLRDTYTDTQYF
TGTGCCAGCAGCTTGAGGGACACCTACACAGATACGCAGTATTTT
>TRBV6-1|.|TRBJ1-1|.
CASSATGISNEAFF
TGTGCCAGCAGTGCCACAGGGATTTCTAATGAAGCTTTCTTT
>TRBV6-2/TRBV6-3|TRBD2|TRBJ2-1|.
CASSWGGGYNEQFF
TGTGCCAGCAGTTGGGGCGGGGGATACAATGAGCAGTTCTTC
>TRBV5-3|.|TRBJ1-1|.
CASSLPAMNTEAFF
TGTGCCAGCAGCTTGCCGGCCATGAACACTGAAGCTTTCTTT
>TRBV7-6|TRBD1|TRBJ1-1|.
CASSLVRGQEAFF
TGTGCCAGCAGCTTAGTCAGGGGGCAGGAAGCTTTCTTT
>TRBV6-2/TRBV6-3|TRBD2|TRBJ2-1|.
CASSRTSGGAWVNEQFF
TGTGCCAGCAGCCGGACTAGCGGGGGGGCCTGGGTCAATGAGCAGTTCTTC
>TRBV5-1|.|TRBJ2-7|.
CASSLRLAYEQYF
TGCGCCAGCAGCTTGCGGCTAGCTTACGAGCAGTACTTC
>TRBV19|.|TRBJ2-6|.
CASSLDSRRFSGANVLIF
TGTGCCAGTAGTCTCGACAGCCGCCGCTTCTCTGGGGCCAACGTCCTGATTTTC
>TRBV7-2|.|TRBJ1-1|many
CASSIRGSNTEAFF
TGTGCCAGCAGCATCCGAGGCAGCAACACTGAAGCTTTCTTT
>TRBV24-1|.|TRBJ2-2|once
CATSDNLGAPFTGELFF
TGTGCCACCAGTGATAACCTGGGAGCACCTTTCACCGGGGAGCTGTTTTTT
>TRBV10-3|TRBD2|TRBJ2-7|.
CAISDRWGGSYEQYF
TGTGCCATCAGTGATCGGTGGGGGGGCTCCTACGAGCAGTACTTC
>TRBV4-1|TRBD1|TRBJ1-1|.
CASSQDQGQGWTEAFF
TGCGCCAGCAGCCAAGATCAAGGACAGGGCTGGACTGAAGCTTTCTTT
>TRBV7-6|.|TRBJ1-5|.
CASSVDRNNQPQHF
TGTGCCAGCAGCGTTGACAGGAACAATCAGCCCCAGCATTTT
>TRBV12-3/TRBV12-4|TRBD1|TRBJ2-5|.
CANSGTVPETQYF
TGTGCCAACAGTGGGACAGTTCCGGAGACCCAGTACTTC
>TRBV27|.|TRBJ2-1|.
CASGRAISYNEQFF
TGTGCCAGCGGACGGGCAATATCCTACAATGAGCAGTTCTTC
>TRBV15|.|TRBJ1-4|.
CATSNRLSFEKLFF
TGTGCCACCAGCAATCGACTTTCCTTTGAAAAACTGTTTTTT
>TRBV28|.|TRBJ1-5|once
CASNWGWGNNQPQHF
TGTGCCAGCAACTGGGGGTGGGGTAACAATCAGCCCCAGCATTTT
>TRBV18|.|TRBJ2-3|.
CACSNREGPSFLDTQYF
TGTGCCTGCTCAAATCGCGAGGGGCCTAGCTTTTTAGATACGCAGTATTTT
>TRBV6-6|.|TRBJ2-1|few
CASSYTRYNEQFF
TGTGCCAGCAGTTACACCCGATACAATGAGCAGTTCTTC
>TRBV6-6|.|TRBJ1-6|.
CASSLVSFYNSPLHF
TGTGCCAGCAGTCTCGTCAGTTTCTATAATTCACCCCTCCACTTT
>TRBV7-9|.|TRBJ2-2|many
CASSLGGVTGELFF
TGTGCCAGCAGCCTAGGGGGAGTCACCGGGGAGCTGTTTTTT
>TRBV7-6|.|TRBJ2-1|many
CASSLQGGDEQFF
TGTGCCAGCAGCTTACAGGGGGGGGATGAGCAGTTCTTC
>TRBV19|.|TRBJ2-6|few
CASSIVRVSFSGANVLTF
TGTGCCAGTAGTATAGTAAGAGTCAGTTTCTCTGGGGCCAACGTCCTGACTTTC
>TRBV7-9|.|TRBJ1-4|few
CASSLGAGSNEKLFF
TGTGCCAGCAGCTTAGGGGCAGGATCTAATGAAAAACTGTTTTTT
>TRBV27|TRBD1|TRBJ2-5|few
CASSKWAPGRDRGQETQYF
TGTGCCAGCAGTAAATGGGCGCCCGGCCGGGACAGGGGACAAGAGACCCAGTACTTC
>TRBV11-1|.|TRBJ2-5|.
CASSPGLVQQTQYF
TGTGCCAGCAGCCCGGGACTTGTCCAGCAGACCCAGTACTTC